A single sample gave rise to the 21 T cell receptor beta chains below, sequenced in a study of cytomegalovirus exposure and HLA in healthy donors. In the PCR, 60 Vbeta and 13 Jbeta primers were used. Data came from immunoSEQ multiplex PCR; TCRdb stores just in-frame clones and leaves some out. The sample shows 160,000 or so clones, about three quarters of them seen only once. What was sequenced was PBMCs. Receptors were obtained from a woman in her twenties or thirties in good health and CMV-seronegative.

The chain joins TRBV19 to TRBJ2-3; 7 bases align to TRBD1. This CDR3 is built from 15 residues. CDR1 and CDR2 (germline): LNHDA, SQIVND (reference sequence). J lost 5 bases, V lost 7 bases, and 12 bases had no gene match. The CDR3 here is CASTDGTANGDTQYF. The CDR3 DNA reads TGTGCCAGTACCGATGGGACAGCAAATGGAGATACGCAGTATTTT.

CDR3 residues: CASSLGPGGNSPLHF. The CDR3 nucleotides read TGTGCCAGCAGTTTAGGGCCAGGGGGCAATTCACCCCTCCACTTT. The V and J genes are TRBV28 and TRBJ1-6, with TRBD1 identical over 8 bases. Germline loops: CDR1 MDHEN, CDR2 SYDVKM. The trim removed 2 bases at V and 7 bases at J, leaving 4 bases unmatched. The CDR3 has 15 residues. Supplemented by reference TRBV28 and TRBJ1-6, the full variable domain reads DVKVTQSSRYLVKRTGEKVFLECVQDMDHENMFWYRQDPGLGLRLIYFSYDVKMKEKGDIPEGYSVSREKKERFSLILESASTNQTSMYLCASSLGPGGNSPLHFGNGTRLTVT.

About this clone: One end of the junction is discordant with germline, which a read error may explain. The genes are TRBV7-9 and TRBJ2-1; D gene uncertain. CDR3 length: 15 residues. The germline gives CDR1 SEHNR, CDR2 FQNEAQ (reference sequence). CDR3 DNA sequence: TGTTCCAGCAGCCCCGGAGAGGTCTCCTACAATGAGCAGTTCTTC. Amino acid sequence: CSSSPGEVSYNEQFF.

The chain couples TRBV21-1 to TRBJ2-3; the table's D call, TRBD2, was not checked against the DNA. TRBV21-1 is termed a pseudogene. The CDR3 is 15 residues long. The CDR3, as DNA: TGTGCCAGCAGCAAAACGCGGGGGTCCACAGATACGCAGTATTTT. This translates into CASSKTRGSTDTQYF.

The chain has TRBV6-1 and TRBJ1-1; unclear D gene. CDR1 and CDR2 (germline): MNHNS, SASEGT. This CDR3 is 14 amino acids long. Between the trimmed V and J ends, which lost 0 bases and 1 base, there was a span of 6 bases. The CDR3 here is CASSEAGRNTEAFF. The CDR3 DNA is TGTGCCAGCAGTGAAGCGGGCAGGAACACTGAAGCTTTCTTT.

V is TRBV6-5 and J is TRBJ2-2; D call uncertain. Deletions cut 5 bases from V and 2 bases from J, with 9 bases between. Germline lookup yields CDR1 MNHEY and CDR2 SVGAGI. The CDR3 covers 14 residues. This chain's CDR3 is CASSLQLNTGELFF. Written as DNA, the CDR3 is TGTGCCAGCAGTCTACAGCTTAACACCGGGGAGCTGTTTTTT.

The chain is built from TRBV5-1 and TRBJ2-5; TRBD2 aligns across 10 bases. J lost 1 base, V lost 0 bases, and 0 bases had no gene match. Germline V gene data show CDR1 as SGHRS and CDR2 as YFSETQ. This CDR3 comprises 15 residues. CDR3 DNA sequence: TGCGCCAGCAGCTTGGGGACTAGCGGCCAAGAGACCCAGTACTTC. Translated: CASSLGTSGQETQYF. The full variable domain, completed using reference TRBV5-1 and TRBJ2-5, is KAGVTQTPRYLIKTRGQQVTLSCSPISGHRSVSWYQQTPGQGLQFLFEYFSETQRNKGNFPGRFSGRQFSNSRSEMNVSTLELGDSALYLCASSLGTSGQETQYFGPGTRLLVL.

V is TRBV19 and J is TRBJ1-1, with 8 bases identical to TRBD1. This CDR3 spans 13 amino acids. V lost 4 bases and J lost 4; bases outside the gene matches: 2. CDR1 LNHDA and CDR2 SQIVND come from the germline V gene (reference sequence). This CDR3 reads CASSNRGFTEAFF. The CDR3 nucleotides read TGTGCCAGTAGTAACAGGGGGTTCACTGAAGCTTTCTTT. The full variable domain, its missing parts supplied by reference TRBV19 and TRBJ1-1, is DGGITQSPKYLFRKEGQNVTLSCEQNLNHDAMYWYRQDPGQGLRLIYYSQIVNDFQKGDIAEGYSVSREKKESFPLTVTSAQKNPTAFYLCASSNRGFTEAFFGQGTRLTVV.

In this sample, this clone turned up a few times. The rearrangement uses TRBV2 and TRBJ2-1; D possibly corresponds to TRBD1 (5 bases). The CDR3 has 14 amino acids. Between the trimmed V and J ends, which lost 10 bases and 3 bases, there was a span of 16 bases. Germline assignment: CDR1 SNHLY and CDR2 FYNNEI. The chain's CDR3 is CAIITGSIYNEQFF. The CDR3 region has the DNA TGTGCCATAATTACAGGCTCCATCTACAATGAGCAGTTCTTC.

Worth noting for this clone: The sample holds other DNA sequences that translate to the same CDR3. J is TRBJ2-5 and V is TRBV5-1, with D tentatively TRBD2 (5 bases). Germline CDR1 SGHRS, CDR2 YFSETQ. V was shortened by 1 base and J by 5 bases, with 9 bases between the two germline ends. The CDR3 sequence is 13 residues long. The CDR3 loop reads CASSLSPGETQYF. The CDR3 DNA sequence: TGCGCCAGCAGCTTGAGTCCGGGGGAGACCCAGTACTTC.

The CDR3 is CASSLGGVVETQYF. The CDR3 coding sequence is TGCGCCAGCAGCCTAGGAGGGGTGGTGGAGACCCAGTACTTC. The rearrangement links TRBV5-1 to TRBJ2-5; D is possibly TRBD2 (6 bases). This CDR3 contains 14 residues. The V gene lost 4 bases and the J gene lost 5 bases, with 15 bases spanning the gap. Germline V gives CDR1 SGHRS, CDR2 YFSETQ.

This chain joins TRBV7-2 and TRBJ1-2; 7 bases line up with TRBD1. Germline CDR1 is SGHTA and CDR2 is FQGNSA. The CDR3 runs to 13 residues. V lost 5 bases to trimming and J lost 8 bases; unmatched junction nucleotides: 8. This chain's CDR3 is CASSPQGGEGYTF. The CDR3 DNA reads TGTGCCAGCAGCCCCCAGGGGGGTGAAGGCTACACCTTC.

The rearrangement uses TRBV2 and TRBJ2-3; 7 bases are a match to TRBD2. This CDR3 comprises 14 residues. From germline, CDR1 is SNHLY and CDR2 FYNNEI. V dropped 7 bases and J dropped 5; count of bases not matched to a gene: 9. The CDR3 spells CASKVEAGVDTQYF. The CDR3 bases are TGTGCCAGCAAAGTGGAGGCGGGAGTAGATACGCAGTATTTT.

The genes are TRBV6-6 and TRBJ1-4; D is perhaps TRBD1 (6 bases). Germline CDR1 reads MNHNY; CDR2 reads SVGAGI (reference sequence). V was cut by 6 bases and J by 8 bases, with 19 bases left in between. The CDR3 is 15 residues long. The CDR3 loop is CASSPEGGKGEKLFF. CDR3 bases: TGTGCCAGCAGCCCCGAGGGGGGGAAGGGGGAAAAACTGTTTTTT.

V usage is TRBV30 and J usage is TRBJ1-1; D might be TRBD1 (5 bases). V gave up 0 bases and J gave up 3 bases, with 11 bases separating them. The CDR3 contains 14 residues. CDR1 GTSNPN and CDR2 SVGIG come from the germline V gene (reference sequence). For the CDR3, the DNA is TGTGCCTGGAGTGTACGGAAAGGGGACACTGAAGCTTTCTTT. Its protein product is CAWSVRKGDTEAFF.

The chain combines TRBV27 with TRBJ1-1; a weak D match, TRBD1 (5 bases). Trimming left V 6 bases short and J 5 bases short, with 7 bases between. Germline lookup yields CDR1 MNHEY and CDR2 SMNVEV (reference sequence). The CDR3 spans 11 residues. The CDR3 loop reads CASSRGTEAFF. The CDR3 coding sequence is TGTGCCAGCAGCCGGGGGACTGAAGCTTTCTTT.

This chain uses TRBV11-2 with TRBJ2-1, with 15 bases fitting TRBD2. The CDR3 covers 13 residues. Trimming cost V 6 bases and J 15 bases; bases outside gene matches: 6. The germline gives CDR1 SGHAT, CDR2 FQNNGV. The CDR3 sequence is CASSRTSGGAGFF. As DNA, the CDR3 is TGTGCCAGCAGTCGGACTAGCGGGGGGGCCGGGTTCTTC.

This clone was seen only a few times. This chain uses TRBV29-1 with TRBJ2-7; TRBD2 aligns across 7 bases. The CDR3 spans 14 residues. CDR1 SQVTM and CDR2 ANQGSEA come from the germline V gene. The V segment lost 5 bases and the J segment 2 bases; nucleotides outside the gene matches: 9. The CDR3 nucleotides read TGCAGCGTTCTCGGGCTAGCGGCAACCTACGAGCAGTACTTC. Translation gives CSVLGLAATYEQYF.

The chain joins TRBV2 to TRBJ1-2, with D tentatively TRBD1 (5 bases). CDR1 SNHLY and CDR2 FYNNEI come from the germline V gene. The CDR3 has 12 residues. The germline V and J ends were trimmed by 3 bases and 8 bases, with 10 bases remaining between them. In DNA form, the CDR3 reads TGTGCCAGCAGTGACAGGGATGGAGGCTACACCTTC. Its protein is CASSDRDGGYTF.

The chain is built from TRBV27 and TRBJ2-4; D may be TRBD1 (5 bases). Trimming removed 0 bases at V and 0 bases at J, with 9 bases between. Per the germline V gene, CDR1 is MNHEY and CDR2 is SMNVEV (reference sequence). The CDR3 contains 16 residues. The CDR3 DNA follows: TGTGCCAGCAGTTTATCTCCAGGGATAGCCAAAAACATTCAGTACTTC. Residues: CASSLSPGIAKNIQYF.

V is TRBV9 and J is TRBJ2-5, with TRBD1 matching over 7 bases. The germline gives CDR1 SGDLS, CDR2 YYNGEE. The length of the CDR3 is 13 residues. The junction had 0 bases not matched to a gene; V was cut back by 0 bases and J by 4 bases. The CDR3 spells CASSVGDRETQYF. The CDR3 DNA is TGTGCCAGCAGCGTAGGGGACAGAGAGACCCAGTACTTC.